The rows below give T cell receptor beta chains drawn from one sample of a study of cytomegalovirus exposure and HLA in healthy donors. Sequencing used immunoSEQ multiplex PCR; TCRdb keeps in-frame clones, though not all of them. The table shows 90,000 to 130,000 clones, with around 90% occurring only once. Sequencing was done on a sample of PBMCs. These receptors were collected from a woman between 18 and 29 years old in good health and CMV-seronegative. Each CDR3 is given with its conserved first and last residue. The D gene is left open where the match is weak. Only some rows state a clone size, as once, few, many or a class for expanded clones.

cdr3_aa,cdr3_nt,v_call,clone_size,j_call,cdr3_length,d_call
CASGQGAYNEQFF,TGTGCTTCGGGACAGGGGGCCTACAATGAGCAGTTCTTC,TRBV30,.,TRBJ2-1,13,TRBD1
CASSPGTGGYEQYF,TGCGCCAGCAGCCCCGGGACAGGGGGCTACGAGCAGTACTTC,TRBV5-1,.,TRBJ2-7,14,TRBD1
CASSFEGGNQPQHF,TGTGCCAGCAGCTTTGAGGGCGGGAATCAGCCCCAGCATTTT,TRBV7-2,.,TRBJ1-5,14,.
CASSQGERGGNEQFF,TGCGCCAGCAGCCAAGGCGAGCGGGGGGGCAATGAGCAGTTCTTC,TRBV4-3,.,TRBJ2-1,15,TRBD2
CASNPDSYYGYTF,TGTGCCAGTAATCCGGACAGCTACTATGGCTACACCTTC,TRBV19,.,TRBJ1-2,13,.
CASSLNSPNTEAFF,TGCGCCAGCAGCTTAAACTCACCGAACACTGAAGCTTTCTTT,TRBV5-1,few,TRBJ1-1,14,.
CASSYLSDSNTGELFF,TGTGCCAGCAGTTACCTATCGGACTCGAACACCGGGGAGCTGTTTTTT,TRBV6-6,.,TRBJ2-2,16,.
CASSAGDGYTF,TGTGCCAGCAGCGCCGGGGATGGCTACACCTTC,TRBV9,few,TRBJ1-2,11,.
CASSREIYSDEQYF,TGCGCCAGCAGCCGAGAGATTTACTCTGACGAGCAGTACTTC,TRBV4-1,once,TRBJ2-7,14,.
CASSPVVQGETQYF,TGTGCCAGCAGTCCCGTCGTCCAGGGGGAGACCCAGTACTTC,TRBV6-6,.,TRBJ2-5,14,.
CASLWTGGNTIYF,TGTGCCAGCCTTTGGACAGGTGGAAACACCATATATTTT,TRBV2,.,TRBJ1-3,13,TRBD1
CASSLIRAYEQYF,TGTGCCAGCAGTTTGATACGAGCCTACGAGCAGTACTTC,TRBV28,.,TRBJ2-7,13,.
CASSYTRGPDTQYF,TGTGCCAGCAGTTACACCAGGGGCCCAGATACGCAGTATTTT,TRBV6-5,.,TRBJ2-3,14,.
CASSARLAGDTDTQYF,TGTGCCAGCAGCGCTCGACTAGCGGGAGACACAGATACGCAGTATTTT,TRBV7-3,.,TRBJ2-3,16,TRBD2
CATQTGNNYEQYF,TGTGCTACCCAAACAGGGAATAATTACGAGCAGTACTTC,TRBV2,.,TRBJ2-7,13,.
CASIREGRVGGYTF,TGTGCCAGCATCCGGGAGGGCAGGGTAGGAGGCTACACCTTC,TRBV2,.,TRBJ1-2,14,.
CASSYRQGAGNTEAFF,TGTGCCAGCAGTTACCGACAGGGGGCGGGGAACACTGAAGCTTTCTTT,TRBV27,.,TRBJ1-1,16,TRBD1
CASSTRVGNTEAFF,TGTGCCAGCAGTACCCGGGTCGGGAACACTGAAGCTTTCTTT,TRBV6-1,.,TRBJ1-1,14,.
CASSLGGRPDEQYF,TGCGCCAGCAGCTTGGGAGGCCGACCTGACGAGCAGTACTTC,TRBV5-1,.,TRBJ2-7,14,.
CASSFRGEAFF,TGTGCCAGCAGTTTTCGGGGGGAAGCTTTCTTT,TRBV27,.,TRBJ1-1,11,.
CASSLIPRYYGYTF,TGTGCCAGCAGTTTAATCCCCAGATACTATGGCTACACCTTC,TRBV28,.,TRBJ1-2,14,.
CASSPAGGTEAFF,TGTGCCAGCAGCCCGGCGGGGGGCACTGAAGCTTTCTTT,TRBV5-4,.,TRBJ1-1,13,.
CASSYDMYNSPLHF,TGCGCCAGCAGCTACGACATGTATAATTCACCCCTCCACTTT,TRBV5-1,once,TRBJ1-6,14,.